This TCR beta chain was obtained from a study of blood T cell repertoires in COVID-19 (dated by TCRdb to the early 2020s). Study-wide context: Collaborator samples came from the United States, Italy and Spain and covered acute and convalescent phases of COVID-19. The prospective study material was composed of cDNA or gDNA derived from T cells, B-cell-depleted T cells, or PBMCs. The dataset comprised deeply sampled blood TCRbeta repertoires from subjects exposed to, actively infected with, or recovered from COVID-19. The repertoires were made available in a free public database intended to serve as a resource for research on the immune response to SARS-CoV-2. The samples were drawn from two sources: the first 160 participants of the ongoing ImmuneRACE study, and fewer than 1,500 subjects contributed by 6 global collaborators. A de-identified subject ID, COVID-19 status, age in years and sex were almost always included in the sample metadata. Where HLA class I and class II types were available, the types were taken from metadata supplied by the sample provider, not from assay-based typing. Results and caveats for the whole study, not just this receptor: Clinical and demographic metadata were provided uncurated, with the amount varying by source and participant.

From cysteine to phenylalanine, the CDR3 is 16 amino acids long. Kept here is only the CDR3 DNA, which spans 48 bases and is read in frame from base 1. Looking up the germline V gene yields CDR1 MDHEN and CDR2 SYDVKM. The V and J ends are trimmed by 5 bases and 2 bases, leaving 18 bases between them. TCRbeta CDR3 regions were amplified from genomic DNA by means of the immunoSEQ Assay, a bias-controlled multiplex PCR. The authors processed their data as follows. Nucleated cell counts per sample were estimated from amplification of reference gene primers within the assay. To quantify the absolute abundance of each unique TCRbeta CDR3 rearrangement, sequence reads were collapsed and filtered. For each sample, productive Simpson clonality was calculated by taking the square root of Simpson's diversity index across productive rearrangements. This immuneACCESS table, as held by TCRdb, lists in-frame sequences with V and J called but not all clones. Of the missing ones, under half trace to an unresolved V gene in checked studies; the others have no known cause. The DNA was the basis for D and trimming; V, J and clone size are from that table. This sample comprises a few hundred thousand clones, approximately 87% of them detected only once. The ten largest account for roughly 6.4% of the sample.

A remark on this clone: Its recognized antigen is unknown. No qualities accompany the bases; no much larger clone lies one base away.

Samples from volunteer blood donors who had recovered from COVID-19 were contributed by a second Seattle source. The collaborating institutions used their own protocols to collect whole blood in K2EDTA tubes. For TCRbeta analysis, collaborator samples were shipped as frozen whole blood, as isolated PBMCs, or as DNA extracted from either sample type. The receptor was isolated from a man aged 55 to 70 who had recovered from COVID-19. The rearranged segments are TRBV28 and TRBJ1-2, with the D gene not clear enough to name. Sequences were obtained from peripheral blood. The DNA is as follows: TGTGCCAGCAGTGACCCCTTGCAGCCGGGGAACTATGGCTACACCTTC. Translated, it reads CASSDPLQPGNYGYTF.